The next 25 T cell receptor beta chains were all read from a single sample in a study of CD8+CD57+ T cells in acquired aplastic anemia. Sequenced patients had shown CD8+CD57+ cell expansion by flow cytometry. The TCR beta profiling, which covered VDJ combination and CDR3 sequence, was carried out using genomic DNA as the template. TCRdb re-called the reads with MiXCR, one entry per CDR3 protein. The table includes under 200,000 distinct CDR3 sequences, under 50% detected once. Sequencing used sorted CD4+, CD8+, or CD8+CD57+ T cells (not recorded which) from PBMCs. Receptors originate from a human donor with aplastic anemia.

The rearrangement links TRBV19 to TRBJ2-7; 12 bases match TRBD2. The J segment lost 3 bases and the V segment lost 5 bases, leaving 5 bases of the junction unmatched. CDR3 length equals 15 residues. The germline V gene has CDR1 LNHDA and CDR2 SQIVND (reference sequence). This CDR3 reads CASSPRTSGDYEQYF. The CDR3 nucleotides are TGTGCCAGTAGTCCACGGACTAGCGGGGACTACGAGCAGTACTTC.

The J gene is TRBJ2-5, the V gene TRBV29-1; 7 bases are a match to TRBD2. V lost 3 bases, J lost 1 base, and 11 bases stayed unmatched. Germline V gene sequence: CDR1 SQVTM, CDR2 ANQGSEA. The CDR3 totals 16 residues. DNA of the CDR3: TGCAGCGTTGAGTTTGCGCGGGGGATTAGCCAAGAGACCCAGTACTTC. Protein sequence: CSVEFARGISQETQYF.

This clonotype was picked up a small number of times. This sequence joins TRBV7-8 and TRBJ1-1; D is unresolved. The V gene's germline CDR1 is SGHVS and CDR2 FQNEAQ. V lost 10 bases and J 1 base, leaving 10 bases between the germline ends. The CDR3 runs to 12 residues. CDR3 region: CAIELPNTEAFF. CDR3 sequence (DNA): TGTGCCATTGAGCTACCGAACACTGAAGCTTTCTTT.

This chain joins TRBV4-2 and TRBJ1-2, with TRBD1 matching over 9 bases. CDR1 LGHNA and CDR2 YNFKEQ come from the germline V gene. The J segment lost 4 bases and the V segment lost 0 bases, leaving 3 bases of the junction unmatched. The length of the CDR3 is 15 residues. In nucleotides, the CDR3 is TGTGCCAGCAGCCAAGACACAGGGGGCTCCTATGGCTACACCTTC. Its protein is CASSQDTGGSYGYTF.

V is TRBV6-4 and J is TRBJ1-1; TRBD1 aligns across 9 bases. Germline V lookup: CDR1 MRHNA, CDR2 SNTAGT. This CDR3 has 14 amino acids. Losses at the gene ends were 6 bases for V and 4 bases for J; bases not matched to a gene: 6. CDR3 sequence (DNA): TGTGCCAGCAGCCGGGACAGGGAAAGCACTGAAGCTTTCTTT. Translation: CASSRDRESTEAFF.

This clonotype was seen at least ten times. The V and J genes are TRBV19 and TRBJ2-1; D is unclear. Germline V CDR1 and CDR2: LNHDA, SQIVND (reference sequence). The CDR3 sequence is 13 residues long. With 4 bases removed from V and 10 bases from J, the gap between germline ends came to 14 bases. CDR3 bases: TGTGCCAGTAGTAAACGAAGGGAATCGGAGCAGTTCTTC. Its translation is CASSKRRESEQFF. Together with reference TRBV19 and TRBJ2-1, the CDR3 gives the full variable domain: DGGITQSPKYLFRKEGQNVTLSCEQNLNHDAMYWYRQDPGQGLRLIYYSQIVNDFQKGDIAEGYSVSREKKESFPLTVTSAQKNPTAFYLCASSKRRESEQFFGPGTRLTVL.

This clonotype was seen repeatedly, ten times or more. The V and J genes are TRBV7-9 and TRBJ2-1; D is perhaps TRBD2 (5 bases). The CDR3 contains 15 residues. The V gene's germline CDR1 is SEHNR and CDR2 FQNEAQ (reference sequence). The ends were cut back, 5 bases at V and 0 bases at J, with 11 bases in the middle. The chain's CDR3 is CASSPRGDSYNEQFF. In DNA form, the CDR3 reads TGTGCCAGCAGCCCCCGGGGTGACTCCTACAATGAGCAGTTCTTC.

The V and J genes are TRBV10-3 and TRBJ1-2, with 8 bases that match TRBD1. This CDR3 region has 15 residues. V shed 6 bases, J shed 6 bases, and the junction held 12 bases outside the gene matches. CDR1 is ENHRY, CDR2 SYGVKD, per germline. This CDR3 is CAISQMDRDDHGYTF. DNA of the CDR3: TGTGCCATCAGCCAGATGGACAGGGACGATCATGGCTACACCTTC.

This clonotype turned up a few times. J is TRBJ1-1 and V is TRBV10-3; D is ambiguous. V was shortened by 0 bases and J by 1 base, with 12 bases between the two germline ends. Germline lookup yields CDR1 ENHRY and CDR2 SYGVKD. CDR3 size: 16 residues. The chain's CDR3 is CAISESAVDWNTEAFF. CDR3 DNA: TGTGCCATCAGTGAGTCGGCAGTAGATTGGAACACTGAAGCTTTCTTT.

The J gene is TRBJ2-7, the V gene TRBV24-1; D remains unclear. Trimming removed 3 bases from V and 6 bases from J, with 8 bases in between. CDR3 length: 12 amino acids. Germline CDR1 reads KGHDR; CDR2 reads SFDVKD. CDR3 sequence: CATSDTGGEQYF. The CDR3 DNA reads as TGTGCCACCAGTGATACGGGTGGCGAGCAGTACTTC.

V and J are TRBV25-1 and TRBJ1-1; D is undetermined. The CDR3 runs to 11 residues. V lost 6 bases to trimming and J lost 0 bases, with 2 bases between them. In germline, CDR1 is MGHDK, CDR2 SYGVNS. The CDR3 DNA sequence: TGTGCCAGCAGCATGAACACTGAAGCTTTCTTT. Amino acid sequence: CASSMNTEAFF. Based on the CDR3 plus reference TRBV25-1 and TRBJ1-1, the full variable domain is EADIYQTPRYLVIGTGKKITLECSQTMGHDKMYWYQQDPGMELHLIHYSYGVNSTEKGDLSSESTVSRIRTEHFPLTLESARPSHTSQYLCASSMNTEAFFGQGTRLTVV.

This chain uses TRBV7-6 with TRBJ1-1; the D is unclear. The V end lost 2 bases, the J end lost 4 bases, and 23 bases lay between the germline ends. The CDR3 loop spans 18 amino acids. Germline V CDR1 and CDR2: SGHVS, FNYEAQ. The CDR3 here is CASSLYGALGEWSTEAFF. Written as DNA, the CDR3 is TGTGCCAGCAGCTTATACGGAGCCCTTGGGGAATGGAGCACTGAAGCTTTCTTT.

This chain connects TRBV2 to TRBJ2-7, with unresolved D. Germline CDR1 SNHLY, CDR2 FYNNEI. V dropped 3 bases and J dropped 1 base, with 10 bases sitting between them. The CDR3 length is 14 residues. The CDR3 loop reads CASSEKKGSYEQYF. The CDR3 bases are TGTGCCAGCAGTGAGAAGAAGGGATCCTACGAGCAGTACTTC.

This clonotype has at least ten counts. The CDR3 loop is CASSFASSGRGDTQYF. DNA for the CDR3: TGTGCCAGCAGCTTTGCATCTAGCGGGCGAGGAGATACGCAGTATTTT. V is TRBV11-2 and J is TRBJ2-3; TRBD2 matches at 8 bases. The junction had 10 bases not matched to a gene; V was cut back by 3 bases and J by 5 bases. The CDR3 spans 16 residues. CDR1 is SGHAT and CDR2 is FQNNGV in the germline V gene.

V gene TRBV29-1 combines with J gene TRBJ2-1, with D hard to call. In germline, CDR1 is SQVTM, CDR2 ANQGSEA. CDR3 length: 9 amino acids. Deletions cut 6 bases from V and 5 bases from J, with 2 bases between. CDR3 DNA: TGCAGCGTGGACAATGAGCAGTTCTTC. As protein: CSVDNEQFF.

A remark on this clonotype: An end of the junction differs from the germline gene, which may be a read error. The chain uses TRBV20-1 and TRBJ1-1; D remains unclear. Germline CDR1 reads DFQATT; CDR2 reads SNEGSKA (reference sequence). The CDR3 has 12 residues. CDR3 amino acids: CIASWSHTEAFF. Written as DNA, the CDR3 is TGCATTGCTAGCTGGAGCCACACTGAAGCTTTCTTT.

The CDR3 sequence is CSAGASGKHNEQFF. The CDR3 coding sequence is TGCAGTGCGGGCGCTAGCGGGAAACACAATGAGCAGTTCTTC. The gene calls are TRBV20-1 and TRBJ2-1; TRBD2 agrees at 9 bases. From germline, CDR1 is DFQATT and CDR2 SNEGSKA (reference sequence). This CDR3 has 14 residues. Losses at the gene ends were 6 bases for V and 5 bases for J; bases not matched to a gene: 8.

The V and J genes are TRBV20-1 and TRBJ1-2, with TRBD1 matching over 9 bases. The CDR3 is made up of 14 amino acids. With V trimmed by 0 bases and J by 12 bases, 11 bases remained unmatched. The germline V gene has CDR1 DFQATT and CDR2 SNEGSKA (reference sequence). In DNA, the CDR3 is TGCAGTGCTAGAGATGCAAGGGACAGGGTGGTTGACACCTTC. It encodes CSARDARDRVVDTF.

The V call is TRBV29-1, the J call TRBJ2-3; maybe TRBD2 (6 bases). Looked up from germline, CDR1 is SQVTM and CDR2 is ANQGSEA. The CDR3 spans 15 residues. V was pared by 8 bases and J by 0 bases, with 18 bases between. The DNA for the CDR3 is TGCAGCTTTCGACTAGGTGCGACTAGCACAGATACGCAGTATTTT. It translates to CSFRLGATSTDTQYF.

The V gene is TRBV11-2, the J gene TRBJ1-2, with 10 bases identical to TRBD1. After removal of 0 bases from V and 7 bases from J, the junction contained 11 bases not matched to a gene. The germline V gene has CDR1 SGHAT and CDR2 FQNNGV. The CDR3 is 17 residues long. The CDR3 coding sequence is TGTGCCAGCAGCTTAGAGGGCAGGGACAGGGGAAAAGGTGGCTACACCTTC. It specifies CASSLEGRDRGKGGYTF.

The genes are TRBV28 and TRBJ1-2, with a weak D call TRBD1 (5 bases). Trimming took 8 bases from V and 4 from J, leaving 8 bases between them. From germline, CDR1 is MDHEN and CDR2 SYDVKM. The CDR3 spans 11 residues. Written as DNA, the CDR3 is TGTGCCAGCGGGGGAAGCTATGGCTACACCTTC. The encoded protein is CASGGSYGYTF.

This clonotype was observed many times. The chain has TRBV20-1 and TRBJ2-1; 7 bases are shared with TRBD1. In germline, CDR1 is DFQATT, CDR2 SNEGSKA (reference sequence). The CDR3 loop spans 13 amino acids. V dropped 4 bases and J dropped 15; count of bases not matched to a gene: 15. CDR3 coding DNA: TGCAGTGCTACAGCCTACCCCGACAGGGACATGTTCTTC. This codes for CSATAYPDRDMFF.

This clonotype was observed a handful of times. The gene calls are TRBV7-6 and TRBJ1-1; D not resolved. The germline V gene has CDR1 SGHVS and CDR2 FNYEAQ. Trimming cost V 5 bases and J 2 bases, with 6 bases left between them. The CDR3 contains 12 residues. CDR3 region: CASSPTNTEAFF. DNA of the CDR3: TGTGCCAGCAGCCCCACCAACACTGAAGCTTTCTTT. The complete variable domain, with remaining parts taken from reference TRBV7-6 and TRBJ1-1, reads GAGVSQSPRYKVTKRGQDVALRCDPISGHVSLYWYRQALGQGPEFLTYFNYEAQQDKSGLPNDRFSAERPEGSISTLTIQRTEQRDSAMYRCASSPTNTEAFFGQGTRLTVV.

The CDR3 nucleotides are TGTGCCAGTAGTTTTGGCGGGGGCGAAGGCTACACCTTC. It translates to CASSFGGGEGYTF. The chain recombines TRBV19 with TRBJ1-2, with D perhaps TRBD1 (6 bases). Germline values: CDR1 LNHDA, CDR2 SQIVND (reference sequence). Trimming removed 5 bases from V and 8 bases from J, with 15 bases in between. This CDR3 contains 13 residues.

At least ten counts were recorded for this clonotype. The rearrangement joins TRBV20-1 to TRBJ2-3; 9 positions agree with TRBD2. The CDR3 is made up of 14 amino acids. CDR1 and CDR2 from the germline V gene are DFQATT and SNEGSKA (reference sequence). The V gene end was trimmed by 4 bases and the J gene end by 4 bases; junction bases not matched to a gene: 6. CDR3 loop: CSATVSGRPDTQYF. CDR3 bases: TGCAGTGCTACTGTTAGCGGGAGACCAGATACGCAGTATTTT.